Below are 20 T cell receptor beta chains sequenced from a single sample in a study of blood T cell repertoires in COVID-19 (TCRdb year 2020). The library was built by means of the immunoSEQ multiplex PCR assay. The source is immuneACCESS, and TCRdb retained only in-frame sequences with V and J called. Part of the clones is not carried over; for the studies checked, unresolved V genes explain less than half of this, and the remainder is unexplained. The sample table shows a few hundred thousand clones, and around 83% are seen once. Of the sample, approximately 5.4% is held by the ten largest clones. The specimen sequenced was PBMCs or T cells enriched from blood (not recorded which). All receptors derive from a woman in her forties or fifties who had recovered from COVID-19.

V usage is TRBV27 and J usage is TRBJ1-6; D gene unclear. This CDR3 has 18 residues. Germline V CDR1 and CDR2: MNHEY, SMNVEV (reference sequence). Trimming pared 6 bases from V and 7 bases from J, leaving 25 bases between. This CDR3 reads CASSLASVKGARNSPLHF. DNA for the CDR3: TGTGCCAGCAGCCTAGCCTCCGTAAAGGGTGCACGGAATTCACCCCTCCACTTT.

The V and J genes are TRBV5-8 and TRBJ2-2; the D gene is possibly TRBD1 (6 bases). From germline, CDR1 is SGHTS and CDR2 YDEGEE. The CDR3 length is 16 residues. Trimming shortened V by 0 bases and J by 2 bases, and 11 bases separated the two germline ends. This chain's CDR3 is CASSLVQGRNTGELFF. In DNA, the CDR3 is TGTGCCAGCAGCTTGGTTCAGGGGCGAAACACCGGGGAGCTGTTTTTT. Looking up the rest from reference TRBV5-8 and TRBJ2-2 gives the full variable domain: EAGVTQSPTHLIKTRGQQATLRCSPISGHTSVYWYQQALGLGLQFLLWYDEGEERNRGNFPPRFSGRQFPNYSSELNVNALELEDSALYLCASSLVQGRNTGELFFGEGSRLTVL.

This clone was observed a single time. V gene TRBV5-4 combines with J gene TRBJ2-1; 8 nucleotides match TRBD2. Unmatched junction bases numbered 8, after V lost 2 bases and J lost 7 bases. The CDR3 is 15 amino acids. Germline CDR1 SGHNT, CDR2 YYREEE (reference sequence). CDR3 in DNA: TGTGCCAGCAGCTTAGCGGGGGCCCCCGGTAATGAGCAGTTCTTC. It specifies CASSLAGAPGNEQFF.

This clone was detected a few times. This rearrangement joins TRBV11-3 to TRBJ2-3; weak D call: TRBD1 (5 bases). The length of the CDR3 is 15 residues. Germline-derived CDR1 and CDR2 are SGHNT and YENEEA. Trimming took 3 bases from V and 0 from J, leaving 10 bases between them. The CDR3 DNA follows: TGTGCCAGCAGCTTGGGGCAGATTAGCACAGATACGCAGTATTTT. It encodes CASSLGQISTDTQYF.

The chain has TRBV2 and TRBJ2-5; D is ambiguous. Germline V gene sequence: CDR1 SNHLY, CDR2 FYNNEI. The CDR3 contains 12 residues. Trimming shortened V by 6 bases and J by 4 bases, and 9 bases separated the two germline ends. The CDR3 loop is CASSLSVETQYF. The CDR3 region has the DNA TGTGCCAGCAGCCTAAGTGTAGAGACCCAGTACTTC.

This rearrangement joins TRBV9 to TRBJ1-1; D is uncertain. Deletions cut 4 bases from V and 3 bases from J, with 13 bases between. This CDR3 spans 14 amino acids. Per the germline V gene, CDR1 is SGDLS and CDR2 is YYNGEE. The CDR3 region has the DNA TGTGCCAGCAGCCCACCGACACCGGACACTGAAGCTTTCTTT. It encodes CASSPPTPDTEAFF.

The chain has TRBV28 and TRBJ1-2; possibly TRBD1 for D (6 bases). Germline V gene data show CDR1 as MDHEN and CDR2 as SYDVKM. With 3 bases removed from V and 0 bases from J, the gap between germline ends came to 8 bases. The CDR3 totals 14 residues. CDR3 DNA: TGTGCCAGCAGTTTTAGGGGGACTAACTATGGCTACACCTTC. This gives the protein CASSFRGTNYGYTF.

V and J are TRBV5-1 and TRBJ1-4, with D perhaps TRBD1 (5 bases). Per the germline V gene, CDR1 is SGHRS and CDR2 is YFSETQ. The V end was cut by 4 bases, the J end by 3 bases, with 16 bases between. The CDR3 has 16 residues. The CDR3: CASSPSGGSANEKLFF. CDR3 coding DNA: TGCGCCAGCAGCCCGAGTGGGGGGTCGGCTAATGAAAAACTGTTTTTT. The variable domain in full, with the rest retrieved from reference TRBV5-1 and TRBJ1-4, is KAGVTQTPRYLIKTRGQQVTLSCSPISGHRSVSWYQQTPGQGLQFLFEYFSETQRNKGNFPGRFSGRQFSNSRSEMNVSTLELGDSALYLCASSPSGGSANEKLFFGSGTQLSVL.

This chain links TRBV6-2 or TRBV6-3 with TRBJ1-1; 9 nucleotides agree with TRBD1. J gave up 5 bases and V 6 bases, and 13 bases lay outside the gene matches. The CDR3 has 16 amino acids. Per the germline V gene, CDR1 is MNHEY and CDR2 is SVGEGT. CDR3 protein: CASSQLGTGTKTEAFF. CDR3 coding DNA: TGTGCCAGCAGCCAACTCGGGACAGGGACGAAAACTGAAGCTTTCTTT.

CDR3 sequence: CASSQDFGGRGRTGYYEQYF. The CDR3, as DNA: TGCGCCAGCAGCCAAGATTTTGGGGGCAGGGGGCGGACAGGATACTACGAGCAGTACTTC. The chain uses TRBV4-1 and TRBJ2-7; 8 bases line up with TRBD1. CDR3 length: 20 amino acids. Germline values: CDR1 MGHRA, CDR2 YSYEKL. The junction had 19 bases not matched to a gene; V was cut back by 0 bases and J by 3 bases.

CDR3 amino acids: CASRRIGGNTEAFF. CDR3 nucleotides: TGTGCCAGCAGGAGGATAGGGGGGAACACTGAAGCTTTCTTT. This sequence joins TRBV6-6 and TRBJ1-1, with D maybe TRBD1 (6 bases). Germline V gene data show CDR1 as MNHNY and CDR2 as SVGAGI (reference sequence). This CDR3 is built from 14 residues. V lost 6 bases and J lost 1, with 12 bases in between.

CDR3 sequence (DNA): TGCGCCAGCAGCCAAGAGGAAGGGGTAGGCTATGGCTACACCTTC. Translated, it gives CASSQEEGVGYGYTF. V is TRBV4-3 and J is TRBJ1-2, with D perhaps matching TRBD1 (5 bases). This CDR3 is built from 15 residues. Trimming removed 0 bases from V and 4 bases from J, with 12 bases in between. Germline lookup yields CDR1 LGHNA and CDR2 YSLEER.

This rearrangement joins TRBV5-6 to TRBJ1-1; the D gene is possibly TRBD1 (5 bases). Trimming took off 1 base at V and 8 bases at J, with 18 bases between the two ends. This CDR3 has 15 amino acids. Germline lookup yields CDR1 SGHDT and CDR2 YYEEEE. The CDR3 protein is CASSLFGGGAREAFF. CDR3 DNA sequence: TGTGCCAGCAGCTTGTTCGGAGGAGGGGCCCGGGAAGCTTTCTTT.

V gene TRBV4-1 combines with J gene TRBJ2-1, with TRBD2 identical over 11 bases. The ends lost 1 base at V and 1 base at J; junction bases unmatched: 9. The CDR3 covers 19 residues. Germline V gene data show CDR1 as MGHRA and CDR2 as YSYEKL. DNA of the CDR3: TGCGCCAGCAGCCAAGGACTAGCGGGGACAGGCCGATCCTACAATGAGCAGTTCTTC. The encoded protein is CASSQGLAGTGRSYNEQFF.

The rearrangement joins TRBV6-1 to TRBJ1-1; possible D gene TRBD1, 6 bases. This CDR3 contains 14 residues. Trimming took off 2 bases at V and 4 bases at J, with 11 bases between the two ends. Germline V gene data show CDR1 as MNHNS and CDR2 as SASEGT. The CDR3 DNA sequence: TGTGCCAGCAGTGAAAGGCAGGGGCCCACTGAAGCTTTCTTT. Its protein is CASSERQGPTEAFF.

The genes are TRBV5-1 and TRBJ2-1; TRBD2 matches at 10 bases. CDR1 is SGHRS, CDR2 YFSETQ, per germline. This CDR3 spans 17 amino acids. With 4 bases clipped from V and 0 bases from J, the junction kept 7 bases outside the gene matches. In DNA, the CDR3 is TGCGCCAGCAGCGCCCGGACTAGCGGAAGCTCCTACAATGAGCAGTTCTTC. Amino acids: CASSARTSGSSYNEQFF.

The J gene is TRBJ2-7, the V gene TRBV6-2 or TRBV6-3, with 7 bases that match TRBD2. Germline V CDR1 and CDR2: MNHEY, SVGEGT. This CDR3 has 15 residues. V trimming: 2 bases; J trimming: 3 bases; junction bases outside the gene matches: 7. CDR3 region: CASSYPVGGGYEQYF. In DNA form, the CDR3 reads TGTGCCAGCAGTTACCCGGTGGGGGGGGGCTACGAGCAGTACTTC.

This chain links TRBV18 with TRBJ1-1; weak D call: TRBD1 (6 bases). The CDR3 length is 14 residues. Trimming removed 4 bases at V and 4 bases at J, with 13 bases between. CDR1 and CDR2 (germline): KGHSH, LQKENI. The CDR3 bases are TGTGCCAGCTCACAAACAGGGATAAGCACTGAAGCTTTCTTT. Translated: CASSQTGISTEAFF.

The V call is TRBV6-2 or TRBV6-3, the J call TRBJ1-5, with TRBD1 matching over 8 bases. The CDR3 spans 15 residues. V trimming: 2 bases; J trimming: 5 bases; junction bases outside the gene matches: 5. The germline CDR1 and CDR2 sequences are MNHEY and SVGEGT. CDR3: CASSYGTTGDQPQHF. The DNA of the CDR3 is TGTGCCAGCAGTTACGGAACGACAGGGGATCAGCCCCAGCATTTT.

The rearrangement links TRBV9 to TRBJ1-1; weak D call: TRBD1 (5 bases). Trimming pared 3 bases from V and 3 bases from J, leaving 15 bases between. Germline loops: CDR1 SGDLS, CDR2 YYNGEE. This CDR3 region has 15 residues. CDR3 DNA: TGTGCCAGCAGCGCCGCCCGGGGAGGGGACACTGAAGCTTTCTTT. Amino acids: CASSAARGGDTEAFF. Full variable domain (rest looked up from reference TRBV9 and TRBJ1-1): DSGVTQTPKHLITATGQRVTLRCSPRSGDLSVYWYQQSLDQGLQFLIQYYNGEERAKGNILERFSAQQFPDLHSELNLSSLELGDSALYFCASSAARGGDTEAFFGQGTRLTVV.